The 14 T cell receptor beta chains in this list originate from one sample, sequenced in a study of T cells in Graves' hyperthyroidism and ophthalmopathy. Amplified TCR beta CDR3 regions derived from RNA transcripts. First-round RT-PCR of the TCR CDR3 relied on the HTBI primer set. Using its own MiXCR run on the multiplex PCR reads, TCRdb lists one record per CDR3 protein. The sample holds about 300,000 distinct CDR3 sequences; roughly 15% are singletons and the top ten take approximately 7.8%. The source material was blood. The receptor source for this set is a woman in her thirties with Graves' hyperthyroidism that later progressed to Graves' ophthalmopathy.

This clonotype appeared many times. The V gene is TRBV6-1, the J gene TRBJ1-5; 9 nucleotides line up with TRBD1. With 10 bases clipped from V and 0 bases from J, the junction kept 4 bases outside the gene matches. The CDR3 is 14 residues long. From germline, CDR1 is MNHNS and CDR2 SASEGT. The CDR3 here is CATQGATSNQPQHF. DNA of the CDR3: TGTGCCACACAGGGGGCTACTAGCAATCAGCCCCAGCATTTT.

In this sample, this clonotype turned up many times. The chain combines TRBV11-2 with TRBJ2-7; the match to TRBD1 covers 11 bases. This CDR3 region has 16 residues. The germline gives CDR1 SGHAT, CDR2 FQNNGV. The J segment lost 4 bases and the V segment lost 3 bases, leaving 8 bases of the junction unmatched. The CDR3 sequence is CASSLAGTGGKYEQYF. The CDR3 coding sequence is TGTGCCAGCAGCTTGGCCGGGACAGGGGGAAAATACGAGCAGTACTTC.

The chain couples TRBV4-3 to TRBJ1-5; 7 nucleotides match TRBD1. J lost 6 bases, V lost 0 bases, and 5 bases had no gene match. Germline CDR1 and CDR2: LGHNA and YSLEER. The CDR3 runs 15 residues. The CDR3 DNA sequence: TGCGCCAGCAGCCAAGATGAAGGGGGCGGTCAGCCCCAGCATTTT. Its translation is CASSQDEGGGQPQHF.

CDR3 nucleotide sequence: TGTGCCAGCAGCTTGGGGGGACAGTTTAGCTCCTACGAGCAGTACTTC. Translated: CASSLGGQFSSYEQYF. The J gene is TRBJ2-7, the V gene TRBV5-4; 7 positions agree with TRBD1. CDR1 is SGHNT, CDR2 YYREEE, per germline (reference sequence). This CDR3 region has 16 residues. The ends lost 0 bases at V and 0 bases at J; junction bases unmatched: 6.

This clonotype was observed a single time. This rearrangement joins TRBV7-9 to TRBJ2-3, with D hard to call. The CDR3 is 14 residues long. The V gene's germline CDR1 is SEHNR and CDR2 FQNEAQ (reference sequence). With 5 bases removed from V and 2 bases from J, the gap between germline ends came to 11 bases. The CDR3 nucleotides are TGTGCCAGCAGCCCGGCCTTCCCCACAGATACGCAGTATTTT. This encodes CASSPAFPTDTQYF.

The chain recombines TRBV6-1 with TRBJ2-1; D is uncertain. Deletions cut 7 bases from V and 13 bases from J, with 11 bases between. This CDR3 has 10 residues. Germline CDR1 and CDR2: MNHNS and SASEGT. CDR3 coding DNA: TGTGCCAGCATCTCCGCCTTCCAGTTCTTC. Its translation is CASISAFQFF.

A note on this clonotype: Possible read error: a much larger clone is one base away. This chain links TRBV10-3 with TRBJ2-1; 10 positions match TRBD2. V lost 1 base, J lost 0 bases, and 9 bases stayed unmatched. The length of the CDR3 is 19 residues. CDR1 is ENHRY, CDR2 SYGVKD, per germline. CDR3 in amino acids: CAISEFDHPSGSSYNEQFF. For the CDR3, the DNA is TGTGCCATCAGTGAGTTTGATCATCCTAGCGGGAGCTCCTACAATGAGCAGTTCTTC.

As regards this clonotype: A much larger clone lies a single base off, so this may be a read error. The V gene is TRBV6-5, the J gene TRBJ1-1; perhaps TRBD1 as D (5 bases). From germline, CDR1 is MNHEY and CDR2 SVGAGI. This CDR3 contains 14 residues. CDR3 bases: TGTGCCAGCAGTTATCAGGGTACGAGCACTGAAGCTCTCTTT. Translating it yields CASSYQGTSTEALF.

This clonotype was detected many times. The rearrangement joins TRBV6-1 to TRBJ2-7; D perhaps matches TRBD2 (5 bases). Trimming removed 7 bases at V and 3 bases at J, with 16 bases between. Per germline, CDR1 MNHNS and CDR2 SASEGT. The CDR3 contains 14 residues. CDR3 protein: CASMVRTPGYEQYF. The CDR3 nucleotides are TGTGCCAGCATGGTCCGGACTCCTGGCTACGAGCAGTACTTC.

V usage is TRBV6-1 and J usage is TRBJ2-6; tentatively, D is TRBD1 (6 bases). The germline CDR1 and CDR2 sequences are MNHNS and SASEGT. Trimming took off 5 bases at V and 6 bases at J, with 17 bases between the two ends. The CDR3 spans 16 residues. The CDR3 DNA reads TGTGCCAGCAGTCGCAGTCCAGGGGTTGAGGCCAACGTCCTGACTTTC. It codes for CASSRSPGVEANVLTF.

In this sample, this clonotype turned up many times. V is TRBV20-1 and J is TRBJ1-2; D is undetermined. V was pared by 6 bases and J by 4 bases, with 12 bases between. The CDR3 extends over 12 amino acids. Germline V gene lookup returns CDR1 DFQATT and CDR2 SNEGSKA (reference sequence). Written as DNA, the CDR3 is TGCAGTGCAGAAGGGTGGAGCTATGGCTACACCTTC. This sequence encodes CSAEGWSYGYTF.

This clonotype was found many times. The chain uses TRBV11-2 and TRBJ2-1; D perhaps matches TRBD1 (5 bases). The CDR3 sequence is 13 residues long. Germline CDR1 reads SGHAT; CDR2 reads FQNNGV. V was cut by 1 base and J by 6 bases, with 7 bases left in between. This CDR3 is CASSLGQPNEQFF. For the CDR3, the DNA is TGTGCCAGCAGCTTAGGACAGCCCAATGAGCAGTTCTTC.

This clonotype was detected many times. The J gene is TRBJ2-1, the V gene TRBV11-2; TRBD2 agrees at 7 bases. This CDR3 comprises 16 residues. Losses at the gene ends were 3 bases for V and 8 bases for J; bases not matched to a gene: 13. Germline V gene data show CDR1 as SGHAT and CDR2 as FQNNGV. CDR3 sequence reads: CASSLGGSSLRDEQFF. The DNA for the CDR3 is TGTGCCAGCAGCTTGGGAGGGAGTTCCCTTCGGGATGAGCAGTTCTTC.

V is TRBV9 and J is TRBJ1-1; weak D call: TRBD1 (5 bases). The CDR3 has 14 residues. Trimming removed 0 bases at V and 4 bases at J, with 10 bases between. Germline V gene data show CDR1 as SGDLS and CDR2 as YYNGEE. The CDR3 is CASSVVGGSTEAFF. Written as DNA, the CDR3 is TGTGCCAGCAGCGTAGTGGGGGGAAGCACTGAAGCTTTCTTT.